A selection of T cell receptor beta chains follows, all from one sample in a study of blood T cell repertoires in COVID-19. The repertoire was sequenced with immunoSEQ multiplex PCR; TCRdb's copy has only in-frame clones and lacks some. This sample has some 68,000 clones, with 89% found just once. Sequenced sample: peripheral blood. These receptors were collected from a man in his fifties or sixties with active COVID-19. Each CDR3 is given with its conserved first and last residue. D genes are given only for firm matches. Clone size appears in some rows only: once, few, many, or a class for an expanded clone.

>TRBJ2-2|NA|TRBV27|NA
TGTGCCAGCAGTCGCGACAGGATTAACACCGGGGAGCTGTTTTTT
CASSRDRINTGELFF
>TRBJ2-2|NA|TRBV19|NA
TGTGCCAGTAAGGAGGGGGCGGGGCTCACCGGGGAGCTGTTTTTT
CASKEGAGLTGELFF
>TRBJ2-4|NA|TRBV6-1|NA
TGTGCCAGCAGTGAATCGGGGGGCTCCAAAAACATTCAGTACTTC
CASSESGGSKNIQYF
>TRBJ1-1|NA|TRBV11-2|NA
TGTGCCAGCAGCCCGGGGTACACTGAAGCTTTCTTT
CASSPGYTEAFF
>TRBJ2-1|TRBD2|TRBV5-1|NA
TGCGCCAGCAGCTTCGGACTAGCGGGGGGCCGTGCCGGTGACAATGAGCAGTTCTTC
CASSFGLAGGRAGDNEQFF
>TRBJ2-5|NA|TRBV5-4|once
TGTGCCAGCAGCTCAACGGTAGCCCAAGAGACCCAGTACTTC
CASSSTVAQETQYF
>TRBJ1-4|NA|TRBV27|NA
TGTGCCAGCAGTTTATCGTTCCGGGGTGCAACTAATGAAAAACTGTTTTTT
CASSLSFRGATNEKLFF
>TRBJ2-5|NA|TRBV11-3|NA
TGTGCCAGCAGCCGGAAGGGGGGGTCGGAGACCCAGTACTTC
CASSRKGGSETQYF
>TRBJ1-1|NA|TRBV9|NA
TGTGCCAGCAGCTACGCAGGGACTAACACTGAAGCTTTCTTT
CASSYAGTNTEAFF
>TRBJ1-2|NA|TRBV7-9|NA
TGTGCCAGCAGACTAATGGGACCTCGGGAGGAGGGCTACACCTTC
CASRLMGPREEGYTF
>TRBJ2-7|NA|TRBV11-2|NA
TGTGCCAGCAGTCAGGCGACAGTGGGCTCCTTC
CASSQATVGSF
>TRBJ1-2|NA|TRBV6-1|NA
TGTGCCAGCAGTGAAAGGAGTCGGGGGAGTGGCTACACCTTC
CASSERSRGSGYTF
>TRBJ2-5|NA|TRBV24-1|few
TGTGCCACCTCCACGCCGGGACTCCGGGAGACCCAGTACTTC
CATSTPGLRETQYF
>TRBJ2-5|NA|TRBV5-1|NA
TGCGCCAGCAGCCCCCCCGGGGAGACCCAGTACTTC
CASSPPGETQYF
>TRBJ1-4|TRBD1|TRBV19|NA
TGTGCCAGTAGAGAAGCAGGGGGACATGAAAAACTGTTTTTT
CASREAGGHEKLFF
>TRBJ1-2|TRBD1|TRBV29-1|NA
TGCAGCGTTGGAGGACAGGCAACCTCTAACTATGGCTACACCTTC
CSVGGQATSNYGYTF
>TRBJ2-3|NA|TRBV19|NA
TGTGCCAGTAGTATCGATTACGGGGATACGCAGTATTTT
CASSIDYGDTQYF
>TRBJ2-5|TRBD2|TRBV5-1|NA
TGCGCCAGCTCCTCGGGGGGGCCGGAGACCCAGTACTTC
CASSSGGPETQYF
>TRBJ1-5|NA|TRBV2|NA
TGTGCCACCAGAGACAAAAGCAATCAGCCCCAGCATTTT
CATRDKSNQPQHF
>TRBJ1-1|TRBD1|TRBV9|NA
TGTGCCAGCAGCGTAGCTGGGACAGGGGGCTCGGGAGCTTTCTTT
CASSVAGTGGSGAFF
>TRBJ2-7|TRBD2|TRBV28|NA
TGTGCCAGCAGTTTATGGGCGGGGACTAGCGGCCAGGGGGAGCAGTACTTC
CASSLWAGTSGQGEQYF
>TRBJ1-2|TRBD1|TRBV5-1|once
TGCGCCAGCAGCTTGACCCCGGGACAGGCGAACTATGGCTACACCTTC
CASSLTPGQANYGYTF
>TRBJ2-3|TRBD2|TRBV2|NA
TGTGCCAGCAGTGATACTAGCGGCACAGATACGCAGTATTTT
CASSDTSGTDTQYF
>TRBJ2-5|TRBD1|TRBV2|NA
TGTGCCAGCGACAGGGATACAGAGACCCAGTACTTC
CASDRDTETQYF
>TRBJ1-4|TRBD1|TRBV6-1|NA
TGTGCCAGCAGTGAAACACAGGGGTTTCAAGAAAAACTGTTTTTT
CASSETQGFQEKLFF
>TRBJ1-2|NA|TRBV3-1/TRBV3-2|once
TGTGCCAGCAGCCAAGGTCACCGGGGGAGAATCTATGGCTACACCTTC
CASSQGHRGRIYGYTF
>TRBJ2-7|NA|TRBV7-9|NA
TGTGCCAGCAGCTTTACAGGGTACGGGGGGGAGCAGTACTTC
CASSFTGYGGEQYF
>TRBJ1-1|TRBD1|TRBV6-5|NA
TGTGCCAGCAGTTTATACAGGGGAATTATGAACACTGAAGCTTTCTTT
CASSLYRGIMNTEAFF
>TRBJ1-6|NA|TRBV6-6|few
TGTGCCAGCAGTTATGGGCCGGGAGGGAGTTCACCCCTCCACTTT
CASSYGPGGSSPLHF
>TRBJ1-1|NA|TRBV7-8|NA
TGTGCCAGCAGCCCCCTGAGAAACACTGAAGCTTTCTTT
CASSPLRNTEAFF
>TRBJ2-2|NA|TRBV7-7|NA
TGTGCCAGCAGCTTAGCACTCAACACCGGGGAGCTGTTTTTT
CASSLALNTGELFF
>TRBJ1-5|NA|TRBV28|NA
TGTGCCAGCAGTTTCCAGGACTCTTATCAGCCCCAGCATTTT
CASSFQDSYQPQHF
>TRBJ1-4|NA|TRBV5-1|NA
TGCGCCAGCAGGACGGGGTGGGCTGGCGGTGAAAAACTGTTTTTT
CASRTGWAGGEKLFF
>TRBJ1-2|NA|TRBV5-6|NA
TGTGCCAGCAGCTTGGGGCCGGGTGGTGAACCGGTAGGCTACACCTTC
CASSLGPGGEPVGYTF
>TRBJ2-1|TRBD2|TRBV2|few
TGTGCCAGCAGGCTAACTCTAGCGGGGGGCTACAATGAGCAGTTCTTC
CASRLTLAGGYNEQFF
>TRBJ1-1|NA|TRBV5-1|NA
TGCGCCAGCAGCTTGGCTACGTCAGGGATGACTGAAGCTTTCTTT
CASSLATSGMTEAFF
>TRBJ2-1|TRBD1|TRBV18|NA
TGTGCCAGCTCTTCCGGGACAGGGGGATACAATGAGCAGTTCTTC
CASSSGTGGYNEQFF
>TRBJ2-5|TRBD2|TRBV7-2|NA
TGTGCCAGCAGCTTAGAGGCTAGCGGCCAAGAGACCCAGTACTTC
CASSLEASGQETQYF
>TRBJ2-7|NA|TRBV5-1|NA
TGCGCCAGCAGCTTGGAGCCCCCTACCTACGAGCAGTACTTC
CASSLEPPTYEQYF
>TRBJ1-3|NA|TRBV7-2|NA
TGTGCCAGCAGCCCAGGCAGCTCTGGAAACACCATATATTTT
CASSPGSSGNTIYF
>TRBJ1-6|NA|TRBV18|NA
TGTGCCAGCTCCCTCTCCTATAATTCACCCCTCCACTTT
CASSLSYNSPLHF
>TRBJ2-3|NA|TRBV9|once
TGTGCCAGCAGCCAACACTCCGGGGCAGATACGCAGTATTTT
CASSQHSGADTQYF
>TRBJ1-2|TRBD1|TRBV19|NA
TGTGCCAGTAGGGCGGACAGGGACTATGGCTACACCTTC
CASRADRDYGYTF
>TRBJ1-1|NA|TRBV6-2/TRBV6-3|NA
TGTGCCAGCAGTAGGCGGGCTGAAGCTTTCTTT
CASSRRAEAFF
>TRBJ1-2|NA|TRBV7-2|NA
TGTGCCAGCAGCCGCAGTACACAGGGAGCCTCTGTAACGTACTATGGCTACACCTTC
CASSRSTQGASVTYYGYTF
>TRBJ1-6|NA|TRBV2|once
TGTGCCAGCAGTGAGAGCAGGGTGGGAAATTCACCCCTCCACTTT
CASSESRVGNSPLHF
>TRBJ2-1|TRBD1|TRBV7-3|NA
TGTGCCAGCAGCTATACAGGGGCCAACAATGAGCAGTTCTTC
CASSYTGANNEQFF
>TRBJ1-1|TRBD1|TRBV20-1|NA
TGCAGTGCTAGTCCCGGGACAGGGAGCTCCACTGAAGCTTTCTTT
CSASPGTGSSTEAFF